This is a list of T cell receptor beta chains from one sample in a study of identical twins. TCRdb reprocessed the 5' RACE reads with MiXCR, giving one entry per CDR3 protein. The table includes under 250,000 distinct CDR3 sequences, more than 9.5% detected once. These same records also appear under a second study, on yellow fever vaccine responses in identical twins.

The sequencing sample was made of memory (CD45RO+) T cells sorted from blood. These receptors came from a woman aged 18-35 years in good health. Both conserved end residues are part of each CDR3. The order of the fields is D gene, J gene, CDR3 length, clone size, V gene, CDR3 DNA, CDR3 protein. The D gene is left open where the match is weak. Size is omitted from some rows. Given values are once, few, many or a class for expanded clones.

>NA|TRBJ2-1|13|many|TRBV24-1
TGTGCCACCACGGGGGCCTACTACAATGAGCAGTTCTTC
CATTGAYYNEQFF
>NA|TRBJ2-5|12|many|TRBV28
TGTGCCAGCAGTTATGTGGGAGAGACCCAGTACTTC
CASSYVGETQYF
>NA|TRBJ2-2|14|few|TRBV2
TGTGCCAGCAGTGCCAGGGCGGACACCGGGGAGCTGTTTTTT
CASSARADTGELFF
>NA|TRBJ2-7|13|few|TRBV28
TGTGCCAGCAGTTTAGGGACGACCGGCGAGCAGTACTTC
CASSLGTTGEQYF
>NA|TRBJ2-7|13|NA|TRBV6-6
TGTGCCAGCACTGGACAGAGGGTCTACGAGCAGTACTTC
CASTGQRVYEQYF
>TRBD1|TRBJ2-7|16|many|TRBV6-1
TGTGCCAGCAAACCACGACAGGGGCTGAGCTCCTACGAGCAGTACTTC
CASKPRQGLSSYEQYF
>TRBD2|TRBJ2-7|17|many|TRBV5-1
TGCGCCAGCAGCATCGGGACTAGCGGGAGTGGAATTTCAAGGCAGTACTTC
CASSIGTSGSGISRQYF
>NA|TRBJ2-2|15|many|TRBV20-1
TGCAGTGCTAGTCGAGGGGAACATAACACCGGGGAGCTGTTTTTT
CSASRGEHNTGELFF
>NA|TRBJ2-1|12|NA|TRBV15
TGTGCCACCAGCAGAGAAAGGTTTGAGCAGTTCTTC
CATSRERFEQFF
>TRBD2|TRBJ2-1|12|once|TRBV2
TGTGCCAGCAGCGTCCTAGCGGGCGGACGGTTCTTC
CASSVLAGGRFF
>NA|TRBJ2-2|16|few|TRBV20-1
TGCAGTGCTAGAGACCCCGCGGGACAGAACACCGGGGAGCTGTTTTTT
CSARDPAGQNTGELFF
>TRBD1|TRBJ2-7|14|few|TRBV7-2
TGTGCCAGCAGCTCCCGGGACAGGGTCTACGAGCAGTACTTC
CASSSRDRVYEQYF
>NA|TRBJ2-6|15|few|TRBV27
TGTGCCAGCAGTTTACCGACTTCTGGGGCCAACGTCCTGACTTTC
CASSLPTSGANVLTF
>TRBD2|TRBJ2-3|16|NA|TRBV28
TGTGCCAGCATTCCCTCGGGACTAGCTGTAACAGATACGCAGTATTTT
CASIPSGLAVTDTQYF
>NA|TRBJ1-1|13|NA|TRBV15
TGTGCCACCAGCAGAGATGTGAACACTGAAGCTTTCTTT
CATSRDVNTEAFF
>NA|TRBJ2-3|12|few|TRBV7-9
TGTGCCAGCAGCCCAGAGGGGCCCACCACTTATTTT
CASSPEGPTTYF
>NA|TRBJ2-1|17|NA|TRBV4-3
TGCGCCAGCAGCCCCCTATGGCGGCCGAGCTCCTACAATGAGCAGTTCTTC
CASSPLWRPSSYNEQFF
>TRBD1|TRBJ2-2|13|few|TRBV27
TGTGCCAGCACCGACAGGGGAACCGGGGAGCTGTTTTTT
CASTDRGTGELFF
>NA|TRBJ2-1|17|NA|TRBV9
TGTGCCAGCAGCGTAGTAGGATGGGAGCTGGGAAGGAGTGAGCAGTTCTTC
CASSVVGWELGRSEQFF